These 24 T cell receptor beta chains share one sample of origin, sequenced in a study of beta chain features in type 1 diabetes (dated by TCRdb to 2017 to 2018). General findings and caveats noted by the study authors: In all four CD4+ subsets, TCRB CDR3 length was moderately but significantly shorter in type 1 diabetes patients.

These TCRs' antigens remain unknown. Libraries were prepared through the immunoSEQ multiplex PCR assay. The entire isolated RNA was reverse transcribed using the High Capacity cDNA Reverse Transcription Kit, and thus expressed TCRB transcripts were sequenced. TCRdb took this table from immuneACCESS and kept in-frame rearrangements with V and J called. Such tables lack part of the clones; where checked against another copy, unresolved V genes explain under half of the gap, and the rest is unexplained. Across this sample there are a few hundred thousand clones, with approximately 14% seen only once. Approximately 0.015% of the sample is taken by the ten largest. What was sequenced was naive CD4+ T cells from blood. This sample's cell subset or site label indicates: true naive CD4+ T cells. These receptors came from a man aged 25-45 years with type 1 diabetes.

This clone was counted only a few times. CDR3 sequence reads: CASSLGRLAGDEQFF. DNA of the CDR3: TGTGCCAGCAGCTTAGGTAGACTAGCGGGAGATGAGCAGTTCTTC. The genes are TRBV7-9 and TRBJ2-1; 12 bases agree with TRBD2. This CDR3 is built from 15 residues. Germline CDR1 is SEHNR and CDR2 is FQNEAQ (reference sequence). Losses at the gene ends were 1 base for V and 8 bases for J; bases not matched to a gene: 3.

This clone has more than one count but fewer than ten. The CDR3, as DNA: TGTGCCAGCAGAGGAACAGGGGTAGGTGGGTACGAGCAGTACTTC. Translation gives CASRGTGVGGYEQYF. V usage is TRBV28 and J usage is TRBJ2-7, with 7 bases matching TRBD1. The germline CDR1 and CDR2 sequences are MDHEN and SYDVKM. CDR3 length: 15 residues. The trim removed 6 bases at V and 4 bases at J, leaving 12 bases unmatched.

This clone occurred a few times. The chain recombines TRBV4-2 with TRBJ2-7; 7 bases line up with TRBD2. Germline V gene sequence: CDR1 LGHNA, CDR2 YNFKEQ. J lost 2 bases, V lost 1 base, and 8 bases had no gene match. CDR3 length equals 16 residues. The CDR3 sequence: CASSQVGGSKAYEQYF. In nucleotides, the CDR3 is TGTGCCAGCAGCCAAGTCGGCGGGAGTAAAGCCTACGAGCAGTACTTC.

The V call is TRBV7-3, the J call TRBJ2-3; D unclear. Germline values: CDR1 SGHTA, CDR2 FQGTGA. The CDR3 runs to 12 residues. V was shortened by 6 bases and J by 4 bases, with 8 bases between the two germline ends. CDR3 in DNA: TGTGCCAGCAGTAGTTTCCCAGATACGCAGTATTTT. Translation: CASSSFPDTQYF.

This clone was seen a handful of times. Written as DNA, the CDR3 is TGTGCCAGCAGTTACTCCGGACTAGCCGATTACGAGCAGTACTTC. Translated, it gives CASSYSGLADYEQYF. V and J are TRBV6-5 and TRBJ2-7; TRBD2 aligns across 8 bases. CDR3 length equals 15 residues. From germline, CDR1 is MNHEY and CDR2 SVGAGI. Trimming at V came to 0 bases and at J to 4 bases, leaving 5 bases not matched to a gene.

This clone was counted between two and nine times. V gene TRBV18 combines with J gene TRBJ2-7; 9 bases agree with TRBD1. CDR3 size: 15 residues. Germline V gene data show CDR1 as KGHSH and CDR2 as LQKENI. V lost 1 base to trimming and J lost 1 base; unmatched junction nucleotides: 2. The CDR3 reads CASSPRDRASYEQYF. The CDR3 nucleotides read TGTGCCAGCTCACCACGGGACAGGGCTTCCTACGAGCAGTACTTC.

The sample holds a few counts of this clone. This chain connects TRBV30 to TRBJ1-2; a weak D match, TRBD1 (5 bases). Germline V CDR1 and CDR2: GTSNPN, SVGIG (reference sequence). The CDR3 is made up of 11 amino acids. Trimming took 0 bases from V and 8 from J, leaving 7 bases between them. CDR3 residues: CAWSVGQGYTF. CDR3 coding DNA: TGTGCCTGGAGTGTAGGACAAGGCTACACCTTC.

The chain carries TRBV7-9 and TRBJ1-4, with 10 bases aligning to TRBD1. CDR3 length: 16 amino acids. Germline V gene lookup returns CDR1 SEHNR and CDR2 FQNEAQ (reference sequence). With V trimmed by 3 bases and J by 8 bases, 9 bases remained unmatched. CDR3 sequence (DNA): TGTGCCAGCAGCTTGGGGACCGGGACAGGGGAGGAAAAACTGTTTTTT. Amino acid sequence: CASSLGTGTGEEKLFF.

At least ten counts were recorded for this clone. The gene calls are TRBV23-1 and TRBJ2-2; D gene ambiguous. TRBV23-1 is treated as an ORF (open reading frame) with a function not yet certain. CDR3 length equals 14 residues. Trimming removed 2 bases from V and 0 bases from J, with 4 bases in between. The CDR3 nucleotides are TGCGCCAGCAGTCAACGGGCGAACACCGGGGAGCTGTTTTTT. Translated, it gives CASSQRANTGELFF.

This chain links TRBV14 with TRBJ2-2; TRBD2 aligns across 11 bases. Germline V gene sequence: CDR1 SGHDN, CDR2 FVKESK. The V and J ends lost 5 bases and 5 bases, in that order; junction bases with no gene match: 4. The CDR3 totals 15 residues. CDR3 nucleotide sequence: TGTGCCAGCAGCGGGAGACTAGCGGGAACCGGGGAGCTGTTTTTT. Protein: CASSGRLAGTGELFF.

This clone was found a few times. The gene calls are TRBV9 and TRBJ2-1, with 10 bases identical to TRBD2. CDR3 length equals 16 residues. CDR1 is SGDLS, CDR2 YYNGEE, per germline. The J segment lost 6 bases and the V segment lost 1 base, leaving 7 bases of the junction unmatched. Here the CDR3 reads CASSVFGAGGLNEQFF. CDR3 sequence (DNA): TGTGCCAGCAGCGTATTCGGAGCGGGAGGGCTCAATGAGCAGTTCTTC.

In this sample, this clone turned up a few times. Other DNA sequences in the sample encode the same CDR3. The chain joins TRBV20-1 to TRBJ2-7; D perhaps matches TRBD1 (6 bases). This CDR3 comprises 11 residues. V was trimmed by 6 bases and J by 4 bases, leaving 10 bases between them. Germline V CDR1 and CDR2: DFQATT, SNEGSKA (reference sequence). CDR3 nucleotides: TGCAGTGCCTCCAGGGGATACGAGCAGTACTTC. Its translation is CSASRGYEQYF.

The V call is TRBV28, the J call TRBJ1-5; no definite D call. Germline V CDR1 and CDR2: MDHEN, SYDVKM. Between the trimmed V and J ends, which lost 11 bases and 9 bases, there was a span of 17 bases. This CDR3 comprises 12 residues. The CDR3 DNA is TGTGCCCTCGGGAGACCTATGGGGCCCCAGCATTTT. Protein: CALGRPMGPQHF.

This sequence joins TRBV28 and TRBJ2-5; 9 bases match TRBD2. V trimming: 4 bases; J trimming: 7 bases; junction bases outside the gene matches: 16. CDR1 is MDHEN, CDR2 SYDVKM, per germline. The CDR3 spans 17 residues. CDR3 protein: CASSSPGGGLALPTQYF. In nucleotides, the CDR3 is TGTGCCAGCAGTTCTCCGGGTGGGGGACTAGCCTTGCCGACCCAGTACTTC.

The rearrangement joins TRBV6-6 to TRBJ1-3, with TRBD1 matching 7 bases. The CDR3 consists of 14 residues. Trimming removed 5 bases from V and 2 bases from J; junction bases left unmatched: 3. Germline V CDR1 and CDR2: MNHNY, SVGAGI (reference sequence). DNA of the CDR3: TGTGCCAGCAGTCCCGGGACAGCTGGAAACACCATATATTTT. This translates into CASSPGTAGNTIYF.

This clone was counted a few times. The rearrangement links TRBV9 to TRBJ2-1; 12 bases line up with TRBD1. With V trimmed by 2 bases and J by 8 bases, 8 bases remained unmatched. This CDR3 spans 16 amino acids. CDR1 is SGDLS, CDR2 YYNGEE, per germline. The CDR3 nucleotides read TGTGCCAGCAGCGTTTCCGACGGGACAGGGGGCTATGAGCAGTTCTTC. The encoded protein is CASSVSDGTGGYEQFF.

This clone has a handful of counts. DNA for the CDR3: TGTGCCAGCAGCTTAGTCCTAGCGGGAGTACGCGAGCAGTACTTC. It yields the protein CASSLVLAGVREQYF. The chain employs TRBV7-9 and TRBJ2-7, with 10 bases lining up with TRBD2. Germline V gene sequence: CDR1 SEHNR, CDR2 FQNEAQ (reference sequence). The CDR3 consists of 15 residues. V lost 1 base, J lost 6 bases, and 6 bases stayed unmatched.

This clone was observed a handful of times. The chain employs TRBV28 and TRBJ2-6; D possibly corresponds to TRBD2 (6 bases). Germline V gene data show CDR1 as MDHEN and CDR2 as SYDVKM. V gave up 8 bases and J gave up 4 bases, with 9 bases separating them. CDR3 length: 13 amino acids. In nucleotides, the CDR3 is TGTGCCAGCTGGCGGGGAGGGGCCAACGTCCTGACTTTC. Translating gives CASWRGGANVLTF.

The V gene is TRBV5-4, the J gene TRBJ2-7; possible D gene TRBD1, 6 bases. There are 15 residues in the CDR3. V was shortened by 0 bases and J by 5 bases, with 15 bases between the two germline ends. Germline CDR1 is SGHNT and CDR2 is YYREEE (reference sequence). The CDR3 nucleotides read TGTGCCAGCAGCTTGGGGGGGCAGATTTTACACGAGCAGTACTTC. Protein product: CASSLGGQILHEQYF.

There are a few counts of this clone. The CDR3 region is CASSRGGGNTDTQYF. CDR3 nucleotides: TGTGCCAGCAGCCGGGGGGGCGGGAACACAGATACGCAGTATTTT. The chain uses TRBV4-2 and TRBJ2-3, with a tentative D call TRBD2 (7 bases). CDR1 is LGHNA, CDR2 YNFKEQ, per germline. V was trimmed by 4 bases and J by 2 bases, leaving 13 bases between them. CDR3 size: 15 residues.

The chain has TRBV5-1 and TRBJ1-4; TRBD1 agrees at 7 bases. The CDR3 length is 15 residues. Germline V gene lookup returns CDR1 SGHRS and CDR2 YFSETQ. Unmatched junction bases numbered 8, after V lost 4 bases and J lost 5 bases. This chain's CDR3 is CASSRLQGRNEKLFF. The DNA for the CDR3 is TGCGCCAGCAGCCGACTACAGGGGAGGAATGAAAAACTGTTTTTT.

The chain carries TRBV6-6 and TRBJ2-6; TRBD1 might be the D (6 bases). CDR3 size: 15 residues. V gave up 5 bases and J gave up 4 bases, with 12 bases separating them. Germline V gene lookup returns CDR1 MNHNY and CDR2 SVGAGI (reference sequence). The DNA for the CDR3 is TGTGCCAGCAGTCAGGGGTTGGGCGGGGCCAACGTCCTGACTTTC. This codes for CASSQGLGGANVLTF.

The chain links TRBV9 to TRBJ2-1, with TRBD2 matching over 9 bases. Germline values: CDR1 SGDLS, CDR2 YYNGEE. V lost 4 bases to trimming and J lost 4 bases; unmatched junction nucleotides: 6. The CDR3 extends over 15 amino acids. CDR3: CASSSRLAVYNEQFF. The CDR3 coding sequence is TGTGCCAGCAGCTCTCGACTAGCGGTTTACAATGAGCAGTTCTTC.

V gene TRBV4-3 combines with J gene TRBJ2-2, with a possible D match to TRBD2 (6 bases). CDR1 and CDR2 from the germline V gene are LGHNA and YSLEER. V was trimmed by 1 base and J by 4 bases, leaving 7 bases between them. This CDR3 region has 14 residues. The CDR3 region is CASSQAGSTGELFF. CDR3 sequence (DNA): TGCGCCAGCAGCCAAGCCGGGAGCACCGGGGAGCTGTTTTTT.